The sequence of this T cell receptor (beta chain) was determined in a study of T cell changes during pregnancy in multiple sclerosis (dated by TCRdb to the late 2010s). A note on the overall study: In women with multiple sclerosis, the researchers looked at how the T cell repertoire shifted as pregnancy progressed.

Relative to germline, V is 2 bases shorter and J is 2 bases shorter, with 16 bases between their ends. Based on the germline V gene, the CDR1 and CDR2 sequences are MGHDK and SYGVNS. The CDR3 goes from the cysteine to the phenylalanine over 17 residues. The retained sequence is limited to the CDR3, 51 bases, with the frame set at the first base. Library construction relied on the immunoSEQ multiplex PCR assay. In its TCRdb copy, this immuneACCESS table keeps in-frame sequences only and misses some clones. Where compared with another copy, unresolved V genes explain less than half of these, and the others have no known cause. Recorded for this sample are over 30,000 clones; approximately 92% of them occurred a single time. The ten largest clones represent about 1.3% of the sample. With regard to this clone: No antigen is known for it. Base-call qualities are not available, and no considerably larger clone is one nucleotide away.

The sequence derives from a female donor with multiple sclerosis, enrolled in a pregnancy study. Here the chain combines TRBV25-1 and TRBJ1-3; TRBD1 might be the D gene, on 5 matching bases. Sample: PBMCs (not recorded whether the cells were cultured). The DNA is TGTGCCAGCAGTGAACTCCTCCAGGGAGAGGCTGGAAACACCATATATTTT. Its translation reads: CASSELLQGEAGNTIYF.